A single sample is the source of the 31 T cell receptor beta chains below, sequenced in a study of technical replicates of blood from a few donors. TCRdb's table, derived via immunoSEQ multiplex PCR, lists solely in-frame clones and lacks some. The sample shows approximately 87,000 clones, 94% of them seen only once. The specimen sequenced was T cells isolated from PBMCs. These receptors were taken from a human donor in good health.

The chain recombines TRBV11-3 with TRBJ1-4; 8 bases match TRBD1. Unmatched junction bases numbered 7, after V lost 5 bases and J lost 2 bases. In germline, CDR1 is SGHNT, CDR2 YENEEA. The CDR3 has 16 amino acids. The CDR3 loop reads CASSPDRGATNEKLFF. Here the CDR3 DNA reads TGTGCCAGCAGCCCTGACAGGGGCGCGACTAATGAAAAACTGTTTTTT.

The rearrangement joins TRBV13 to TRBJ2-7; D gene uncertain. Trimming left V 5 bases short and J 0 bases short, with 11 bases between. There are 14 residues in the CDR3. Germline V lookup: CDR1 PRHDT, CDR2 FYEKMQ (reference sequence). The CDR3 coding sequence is TGTGCCAGCAGCCCCACAACGATCTCCTACGAGCAGTACTTC. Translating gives CASSPTTISYEQYF.

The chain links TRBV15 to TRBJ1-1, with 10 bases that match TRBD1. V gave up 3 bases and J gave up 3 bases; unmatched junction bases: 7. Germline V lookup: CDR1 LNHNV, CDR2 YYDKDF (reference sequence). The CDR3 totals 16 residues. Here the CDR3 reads CATSRRTGGLYTEAFF. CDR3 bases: TGTGCCACCAGCAGGAGGACAGGGGGGCTCTACACTGAAGCTTTCTTT.

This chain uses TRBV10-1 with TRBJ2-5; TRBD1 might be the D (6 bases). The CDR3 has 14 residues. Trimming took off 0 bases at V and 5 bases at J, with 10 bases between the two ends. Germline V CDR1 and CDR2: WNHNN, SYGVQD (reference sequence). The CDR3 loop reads CASSESMGAETQYF. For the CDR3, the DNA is TGCGCCAGCAGTGAGTCAATGGGGGCGGAGACCCAGTACTTC.

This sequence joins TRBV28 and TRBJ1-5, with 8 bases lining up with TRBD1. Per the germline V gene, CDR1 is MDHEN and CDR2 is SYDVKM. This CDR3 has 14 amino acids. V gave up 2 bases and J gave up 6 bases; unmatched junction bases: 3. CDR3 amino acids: CASSLGTGPQPQHF. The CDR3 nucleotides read TGTGCCAGCAGTTTAGGGACAGGACCTCAGCCCCAGCATTTT.

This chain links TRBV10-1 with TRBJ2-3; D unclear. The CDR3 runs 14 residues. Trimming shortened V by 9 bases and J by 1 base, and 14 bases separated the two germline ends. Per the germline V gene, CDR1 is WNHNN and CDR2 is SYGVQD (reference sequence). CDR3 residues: CASKSGAGTDTQYF. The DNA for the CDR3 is TGCGCCAGTAAGTCCGGAGCAGGCACAGATACGCAGTATTTT.

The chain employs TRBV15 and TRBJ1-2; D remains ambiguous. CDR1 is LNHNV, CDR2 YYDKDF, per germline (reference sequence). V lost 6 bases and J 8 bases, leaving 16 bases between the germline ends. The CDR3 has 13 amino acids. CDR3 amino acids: CATSTYETGGYTF. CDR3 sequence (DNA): TGTGCCACCAGTACCTACGAAACCGGGGGCTACACCTTC.

The CDR3: CASSGPRDTVFYGYTF. The CDR3 DNA sequence: TGTGCCAGCAGCGGGCCCCGGGACACAGTCTTCTATGGCTACACCTTC. The V call is TRBV7-9, the J call TRBJ1-2; D is perhaps TRBD1 (6 bases). CDR1 and CDR2 from the germline V gene are SEHNR and FQNEAQ (reference sequence). V lost 5 bases to trimming and J lost 4 bases, with 20 bases between them. There are 16 residues in the CDR3.

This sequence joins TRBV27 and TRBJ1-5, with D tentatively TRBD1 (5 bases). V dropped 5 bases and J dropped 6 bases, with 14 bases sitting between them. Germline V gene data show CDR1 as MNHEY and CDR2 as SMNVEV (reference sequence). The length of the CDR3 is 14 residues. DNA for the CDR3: TGTGCCAGCAGTCCACCAGGGAATTCTCAGCCCCAGCATTTT. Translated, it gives CASSPPGNSQPQHF.

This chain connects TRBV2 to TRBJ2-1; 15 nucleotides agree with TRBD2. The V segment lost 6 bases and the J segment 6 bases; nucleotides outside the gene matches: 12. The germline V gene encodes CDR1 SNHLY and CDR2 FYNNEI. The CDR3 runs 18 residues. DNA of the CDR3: TGTGCCAGCAGAGTACTTGGACTAGCGGGAGGGCCGCTCAATGAGCAGTTCTTC. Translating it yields CASRVLGLAGGPLNEQFF.

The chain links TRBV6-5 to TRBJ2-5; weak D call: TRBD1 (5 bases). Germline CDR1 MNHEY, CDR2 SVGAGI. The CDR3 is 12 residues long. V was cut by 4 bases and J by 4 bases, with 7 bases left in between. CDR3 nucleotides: TGTGCCAGCAGTTGGCAGGGAGAGACCCAGTACTTC. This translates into CASSWQGETQYF.

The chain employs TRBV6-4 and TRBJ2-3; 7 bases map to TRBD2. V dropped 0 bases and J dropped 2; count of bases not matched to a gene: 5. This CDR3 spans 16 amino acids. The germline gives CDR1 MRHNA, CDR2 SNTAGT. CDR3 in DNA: TGTGCCAGCAGTGACTCCAGCGGGGAATACACAGATACGCAGTATTTT. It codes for CASSDSSGEYTDTQYF.

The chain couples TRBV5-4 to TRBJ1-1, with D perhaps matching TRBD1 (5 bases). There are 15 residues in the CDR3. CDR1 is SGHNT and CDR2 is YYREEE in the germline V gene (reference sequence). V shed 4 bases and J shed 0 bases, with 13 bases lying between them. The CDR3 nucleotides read TGTGCCAGCAGCCTGGGTGGGGGGGTGAACACTGAAGCTTTCTTT. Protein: CASSLGGGVNTEAFF. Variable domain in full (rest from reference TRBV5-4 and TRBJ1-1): ETGVTQSPTHLIKTRGQQVTLRCSSQSGHNTVSWYQQALGQGPQFIFQYYREEENGRGNFPPRFSGLQFPNYSSELNVNALELDDSALYLCASSLGGGVNTEAFFGQGTRLTVV.

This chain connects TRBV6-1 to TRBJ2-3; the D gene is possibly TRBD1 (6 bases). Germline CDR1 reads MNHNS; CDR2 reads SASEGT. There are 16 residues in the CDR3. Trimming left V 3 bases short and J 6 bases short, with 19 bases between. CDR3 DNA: TGTGCCAGCAGTGACCCTGGACAGCTGAAAAGGGATACGCAGTATTTT. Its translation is CASSDPGQLKRDTQYF.

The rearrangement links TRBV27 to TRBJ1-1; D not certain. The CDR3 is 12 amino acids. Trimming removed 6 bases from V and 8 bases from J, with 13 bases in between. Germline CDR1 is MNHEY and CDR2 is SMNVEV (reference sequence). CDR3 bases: TGTGCCAGCAGCCCAATGGGAGGAGAAGCTTTCTTT. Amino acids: CASSPMGGEAFF.

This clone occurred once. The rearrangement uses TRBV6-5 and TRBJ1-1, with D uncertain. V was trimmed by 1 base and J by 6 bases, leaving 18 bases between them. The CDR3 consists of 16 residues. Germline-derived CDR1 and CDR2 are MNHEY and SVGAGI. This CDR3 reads CASSYWHGEGIPEAFF. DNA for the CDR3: TGTGCCAGCAGTTACTGGCATGGGGAGGGAATTCCTGAAGCTTTCTTT.

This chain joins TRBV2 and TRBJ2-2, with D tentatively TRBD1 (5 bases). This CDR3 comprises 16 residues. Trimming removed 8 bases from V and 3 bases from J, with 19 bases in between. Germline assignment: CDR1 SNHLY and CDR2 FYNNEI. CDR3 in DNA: TGTGCCAGCCATTTTGGGGCCTTACCGGACACCGGGGAGCTGTTTTTT. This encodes CASHFGALPDTGELFF.

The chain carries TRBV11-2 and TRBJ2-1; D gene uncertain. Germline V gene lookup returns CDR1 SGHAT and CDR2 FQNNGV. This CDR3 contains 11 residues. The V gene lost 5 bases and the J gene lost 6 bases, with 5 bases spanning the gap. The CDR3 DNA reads TGTGCCAGCAGCCTCCGCAATGAGCAGTTCTTC. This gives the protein CASSLRNEQFF.

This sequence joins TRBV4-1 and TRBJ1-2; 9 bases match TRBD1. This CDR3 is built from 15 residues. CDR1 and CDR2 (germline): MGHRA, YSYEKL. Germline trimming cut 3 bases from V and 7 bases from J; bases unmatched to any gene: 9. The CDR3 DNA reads TGCGCCAGCAGCCAGGTTCCGGGACAGGGAACTGGCTACACCTTC. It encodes CASSQVPGQGTGYTF.

CDR3 DNA sequence: TGTGCCAGCAGCTTCACCGGGACAGGGCTGGGGACCCAGTACTTC. This gives the protein CASSFTGTGLGTQYF. V and J are TRBV13 and TRBJ2-5; 9 bases fit TRBD1. With 3 bases clipped from V and 7 bases from J, the junction kept 9 bases outside the gene matches. CDR3 size: 15 residues. The germline gives CDR1 PRHDT, CDR2 FYEKMQ (reference sequence).

The CDR3 DNA reads TGTGCCAGCAGCGTAGCACCGACATTACAGGGAAGCTCCTACAATGAGCAGTTCTTC. Protein product: CASSVAPTLQGSSYNEQFF. V is TRBV9 and J is TRBJ2-1; D is perhaps TRBD1 (6 bases). CDR1 is SGDLS, CDR2 YYNGEE, per germline. V was cut by 0 bases and J by 0 bases, with 19 bases left in between. There are 19 residues in the CDR3.

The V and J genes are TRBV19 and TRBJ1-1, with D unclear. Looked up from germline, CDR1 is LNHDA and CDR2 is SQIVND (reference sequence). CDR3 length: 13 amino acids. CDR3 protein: CASGLGSNTEAFF. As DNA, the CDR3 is TGTGCGTCCGGGTTGGGGAGCAACACTGAAGCTTTCTTT.

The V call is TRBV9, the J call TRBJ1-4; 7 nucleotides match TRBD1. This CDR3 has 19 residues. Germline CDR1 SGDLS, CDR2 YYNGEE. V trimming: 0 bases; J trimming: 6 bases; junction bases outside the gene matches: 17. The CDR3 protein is CASSVGVETGRASDEKLFF. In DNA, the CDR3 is TGTGCCAGCAGCGTAGGAGTCGAGACAGGGCGGGCGTCAGATGAAAAACTGTTTTTT.

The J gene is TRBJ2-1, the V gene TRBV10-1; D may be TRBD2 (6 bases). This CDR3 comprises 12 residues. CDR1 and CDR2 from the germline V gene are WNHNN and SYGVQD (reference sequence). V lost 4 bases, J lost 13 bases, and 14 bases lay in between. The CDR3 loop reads CASSGGAHPQFF. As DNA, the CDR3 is TGCGCCAGCAGTGGCGGGGCCCACCCCCAGTTCTTC.

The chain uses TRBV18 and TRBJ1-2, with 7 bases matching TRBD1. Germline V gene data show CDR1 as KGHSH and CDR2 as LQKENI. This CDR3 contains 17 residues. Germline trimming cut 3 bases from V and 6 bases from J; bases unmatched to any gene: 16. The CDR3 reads CASSPQRTGTGVDGYTF. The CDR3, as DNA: TGTGCCAGCTCACCCCAACGGACGGGCACAGGGGTAGATGGCTACACCTTC.

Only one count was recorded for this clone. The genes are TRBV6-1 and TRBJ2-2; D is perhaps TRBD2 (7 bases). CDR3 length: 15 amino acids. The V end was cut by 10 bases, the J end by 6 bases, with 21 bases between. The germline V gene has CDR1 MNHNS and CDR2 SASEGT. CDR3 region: CATPPAGGRPGELFF. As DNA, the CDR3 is TGTGCCACCCCGCCGGCCGGGGGGCGCCCCGGGGAGCTGTTTTTT.

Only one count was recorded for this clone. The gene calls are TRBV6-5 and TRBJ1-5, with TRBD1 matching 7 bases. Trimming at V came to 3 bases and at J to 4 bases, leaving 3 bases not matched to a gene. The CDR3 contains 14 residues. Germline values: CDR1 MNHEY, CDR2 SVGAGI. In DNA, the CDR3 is TGTGCCAGCAGTTATCTACAGGGGAATCAGCCCCAGCATTTT. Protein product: CASSYLQGNQPQHF.

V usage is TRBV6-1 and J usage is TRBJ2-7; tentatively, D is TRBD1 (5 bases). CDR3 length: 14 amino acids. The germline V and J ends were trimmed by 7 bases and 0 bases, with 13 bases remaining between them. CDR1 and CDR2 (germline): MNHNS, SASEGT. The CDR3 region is CASTLGAYSYEQYF. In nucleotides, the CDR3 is TGTGCCAGCACCCTAGGGGCCTACTCCTACGAGCAGTACTTC.

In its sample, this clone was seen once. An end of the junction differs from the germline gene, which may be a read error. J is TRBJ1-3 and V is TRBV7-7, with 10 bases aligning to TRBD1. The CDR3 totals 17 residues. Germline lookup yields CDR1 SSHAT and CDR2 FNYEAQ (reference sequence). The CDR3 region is CASSLVPGTGAGNTIYF. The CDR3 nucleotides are TGTGCTAGCAGCTTAGTTCCCGGGACAGGGGCTGGAAACACCATATATTTT.

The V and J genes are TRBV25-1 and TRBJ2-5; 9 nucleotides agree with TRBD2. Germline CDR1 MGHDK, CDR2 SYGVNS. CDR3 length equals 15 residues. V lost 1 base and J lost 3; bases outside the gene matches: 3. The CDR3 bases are TGTGCCAGCAGTGAATTGCCTAGCGGGAAAGAGACCCAGTACTTC. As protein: CASSELPSGKETQYF.

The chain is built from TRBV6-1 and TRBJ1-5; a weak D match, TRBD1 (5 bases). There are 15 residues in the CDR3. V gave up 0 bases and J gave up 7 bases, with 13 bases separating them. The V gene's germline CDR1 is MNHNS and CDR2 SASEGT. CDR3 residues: CASSEAGGGWQPQHF. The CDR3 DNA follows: TGTGCCAGCAGTGAAGCGGGGGGAGGGTGGCAGCCCCAGCATTTT.